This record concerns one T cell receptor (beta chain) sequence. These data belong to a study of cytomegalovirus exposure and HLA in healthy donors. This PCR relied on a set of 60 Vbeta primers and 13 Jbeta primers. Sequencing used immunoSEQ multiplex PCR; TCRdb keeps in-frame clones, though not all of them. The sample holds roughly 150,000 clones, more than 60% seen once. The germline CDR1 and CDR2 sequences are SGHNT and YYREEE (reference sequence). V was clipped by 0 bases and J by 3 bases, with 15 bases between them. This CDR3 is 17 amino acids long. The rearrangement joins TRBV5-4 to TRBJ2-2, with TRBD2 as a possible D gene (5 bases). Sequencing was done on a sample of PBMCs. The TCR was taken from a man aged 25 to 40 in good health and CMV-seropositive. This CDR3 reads CASSLAAGPPYTGELFF. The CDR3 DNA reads TGTGCCAGCAGCTTGGCGGCGGGCCCACCCTACACCGGGGAGCTGTTTTTT.